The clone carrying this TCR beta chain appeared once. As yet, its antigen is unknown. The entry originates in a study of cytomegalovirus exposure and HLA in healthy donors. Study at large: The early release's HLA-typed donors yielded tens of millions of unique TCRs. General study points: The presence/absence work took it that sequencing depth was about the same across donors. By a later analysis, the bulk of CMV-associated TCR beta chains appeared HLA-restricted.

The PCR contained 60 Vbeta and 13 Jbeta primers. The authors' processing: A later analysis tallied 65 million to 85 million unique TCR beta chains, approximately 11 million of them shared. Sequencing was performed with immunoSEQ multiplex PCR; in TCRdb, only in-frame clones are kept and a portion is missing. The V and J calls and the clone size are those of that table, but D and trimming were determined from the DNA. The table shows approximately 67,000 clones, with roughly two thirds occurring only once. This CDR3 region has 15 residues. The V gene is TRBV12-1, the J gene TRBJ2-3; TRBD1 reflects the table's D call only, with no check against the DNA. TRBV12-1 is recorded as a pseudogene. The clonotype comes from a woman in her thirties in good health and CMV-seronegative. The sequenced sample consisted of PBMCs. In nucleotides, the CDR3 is TGTGCCAGCAGCTTTAGGACAGGTAGTTCGGATACGCAGTATTTT. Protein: CASSFRTGSSDTQYF.